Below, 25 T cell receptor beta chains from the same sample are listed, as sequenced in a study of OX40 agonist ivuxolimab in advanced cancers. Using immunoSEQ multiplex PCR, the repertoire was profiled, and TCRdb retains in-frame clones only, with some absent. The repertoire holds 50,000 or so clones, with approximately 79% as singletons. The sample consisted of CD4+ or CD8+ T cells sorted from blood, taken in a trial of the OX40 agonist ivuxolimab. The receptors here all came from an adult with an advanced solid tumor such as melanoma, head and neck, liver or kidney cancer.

The CDR3 coding sequence is TGTGCCAGCAGCTCCCGGGGGGAGTTCCAAGAGACCCAGTACTTC. Protein product: CASSSRGEFQETQYF. This chain connects TRBV5-6 to TRBJ2-5; 7 bases agree with TRBD2. V gave up 3 bases and J gave up 1 base; unmatched junction bases: 6. Germline lookup yields CDR1 SGHDT and CDR2 YYEEEE. The CDR3 totals 15 residues.

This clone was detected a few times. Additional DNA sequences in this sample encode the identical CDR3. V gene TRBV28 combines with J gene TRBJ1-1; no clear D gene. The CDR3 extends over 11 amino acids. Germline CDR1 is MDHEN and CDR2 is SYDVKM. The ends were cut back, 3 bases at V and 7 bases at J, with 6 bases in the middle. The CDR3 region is CASSFLGEAFF. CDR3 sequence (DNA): TGTGCCAGCAGTTTTCTTGGTGAAGCTTTCTTT. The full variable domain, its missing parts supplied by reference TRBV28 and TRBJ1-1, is DVKVTQSSRYLVKRTGEKVFLECVQDMDHENMFWYRQDPGLGLRLIYFSYDVKMKEKGDIPEGYSVSREKKERFSLILESASTNQTSMYLCASSFLGEAFFGQGTRLTVV.

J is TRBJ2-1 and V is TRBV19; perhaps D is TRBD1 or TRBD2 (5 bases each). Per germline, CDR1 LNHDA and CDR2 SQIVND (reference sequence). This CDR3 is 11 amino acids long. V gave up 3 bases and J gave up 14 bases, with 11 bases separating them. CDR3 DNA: TGTGCCAGTAGTATTTGGGGGATTGAGTTCTTC. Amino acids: CASSIWGIEFF.

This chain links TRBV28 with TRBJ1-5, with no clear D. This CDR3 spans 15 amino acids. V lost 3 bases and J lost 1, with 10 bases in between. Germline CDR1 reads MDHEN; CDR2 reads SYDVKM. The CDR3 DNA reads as TGTGCCAGCAGTTTTGTCGCCGGAAGCAATCAGCCCCAGCATTTT. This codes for CASSFVAGSNQPQHF.

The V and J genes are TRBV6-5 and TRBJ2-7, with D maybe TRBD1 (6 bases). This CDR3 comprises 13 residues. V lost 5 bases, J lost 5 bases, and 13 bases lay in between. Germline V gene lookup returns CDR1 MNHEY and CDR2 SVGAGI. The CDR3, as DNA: TGTGCCAGCAGTCCCGACAGGAGCCACGAGCAGTACTTC. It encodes CASSPDRSHEQYF.

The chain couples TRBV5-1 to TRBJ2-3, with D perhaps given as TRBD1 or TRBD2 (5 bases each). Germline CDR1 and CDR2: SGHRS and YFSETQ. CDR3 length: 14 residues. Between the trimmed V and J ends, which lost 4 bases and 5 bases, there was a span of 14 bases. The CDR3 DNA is TGCGCCAGCAGCCCTCAGACAGCGGAAGATACGCAGTATTTT. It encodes CASSPQTAEDTQYF.

The CDR3: CASSLVAGNTEAFF. CDR3 nucleotide sequence: TGTGCCAGCAGCTTAGTTGCGGGGAACACTGAAGCTTTCTTT. The chain combines TRBV7-6 with TRBJ1-1; D not certain. Germline V gives CDR1 SGHVS, CDR2 FNYEAQ. This CDR3 is built from 14 residues. The V gene lost 1 base and the J gene lost 1 base, with 7 bases spanning the gap.

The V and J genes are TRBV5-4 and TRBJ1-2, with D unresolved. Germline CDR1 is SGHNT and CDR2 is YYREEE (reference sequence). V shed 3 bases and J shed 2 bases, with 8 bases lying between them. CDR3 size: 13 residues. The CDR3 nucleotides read TGTGCCAGCAGCTCTCCATCAAACTATGGCTACACCTTC. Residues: CASSSPSNYGYTF.

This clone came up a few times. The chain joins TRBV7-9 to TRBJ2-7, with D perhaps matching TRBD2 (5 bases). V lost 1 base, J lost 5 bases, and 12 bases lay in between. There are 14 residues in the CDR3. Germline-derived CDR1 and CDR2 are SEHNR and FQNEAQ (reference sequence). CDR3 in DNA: TGTGCCAGCAGCTTAGGTGCCGGGGTGGACGAGCAGTACTTC. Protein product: CASSLGAGVDEQYF.

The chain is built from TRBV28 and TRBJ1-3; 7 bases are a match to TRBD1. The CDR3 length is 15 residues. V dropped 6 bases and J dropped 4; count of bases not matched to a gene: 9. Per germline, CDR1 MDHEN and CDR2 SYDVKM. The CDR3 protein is CASSLSQGGGNTIYF. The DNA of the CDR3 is TGTGCCAGCAGCCTATCCCAGGGGGGCGGAAACACCATATATTTT.

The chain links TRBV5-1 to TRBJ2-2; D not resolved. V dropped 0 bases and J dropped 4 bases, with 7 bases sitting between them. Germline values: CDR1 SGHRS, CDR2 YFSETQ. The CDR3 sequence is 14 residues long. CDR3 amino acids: CASSLAKGTGELFF. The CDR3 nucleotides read TGCGCCAGCAGCTTGGCCAAGGGCACCGGGGAGCTGTTTTTT.

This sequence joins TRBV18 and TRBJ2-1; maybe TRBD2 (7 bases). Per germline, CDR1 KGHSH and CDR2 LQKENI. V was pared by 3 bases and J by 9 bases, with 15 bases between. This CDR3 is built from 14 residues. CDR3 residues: CASSPLQGGGEQFF. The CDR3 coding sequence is TGTGCCAGCTCACCCCTCCAGGGAGGGGGTGAGCAGTTCTTC.

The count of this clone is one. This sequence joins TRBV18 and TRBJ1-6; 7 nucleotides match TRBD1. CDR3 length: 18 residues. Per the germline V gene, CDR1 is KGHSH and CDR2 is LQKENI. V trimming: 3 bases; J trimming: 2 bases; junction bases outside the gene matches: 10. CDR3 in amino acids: CASSPQAGGSAYNSPLHF. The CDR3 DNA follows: TGTGCCAGCTCACCCCAAGCAGGGGGAAGCGCCTATAATTCACCCCTCCACTTT. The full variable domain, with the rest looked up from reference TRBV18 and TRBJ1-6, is NAGVMQNPRHLVRRRGQEARLRCSPMKGHSHVYWYRQLPEEGLKFMVYLQKENIIDESGMPKERFSAEFPKEGPSILRIQQVVRGDSAAYFCASSPQAGGSAYNSPLHFGNGTRLTVT.

CDR3 residues: CASRGFDEQFF. CDR3 in DNA: TGTGCCAGCAGGGGATTCGATGAGCAGTTCTTC. This sequence joins TRBV7-2 and TRBJ2-1; D gene unclear. CDR3 length: 11 amino acids. Germline CDR1 is SGHTA and CDR2 is FQGNSA. V was pared by 6 bases and J by 8 bases, with 8 bases between.

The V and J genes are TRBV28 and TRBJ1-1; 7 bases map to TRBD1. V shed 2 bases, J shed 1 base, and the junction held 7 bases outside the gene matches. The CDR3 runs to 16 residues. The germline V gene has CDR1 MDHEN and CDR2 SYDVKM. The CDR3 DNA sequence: TGTGCCAGCAGTTTACCCTTACAGGGGAAGAACACTGAAGCTTTCTTT. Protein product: CASSLPLQGKNTEAFF.

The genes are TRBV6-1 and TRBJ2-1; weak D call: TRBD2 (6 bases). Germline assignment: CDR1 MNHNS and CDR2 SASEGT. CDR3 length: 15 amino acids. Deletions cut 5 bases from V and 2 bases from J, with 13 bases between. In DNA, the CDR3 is TGTGCCAGCAGTAAGGACGGGGGTGCCTACAATGAGCAGTTCTTC. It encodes CASSKDGGAYNEQFF.

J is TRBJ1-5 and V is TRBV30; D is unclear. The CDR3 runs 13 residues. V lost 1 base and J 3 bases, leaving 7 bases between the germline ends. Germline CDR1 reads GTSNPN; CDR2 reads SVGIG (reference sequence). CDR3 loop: CAWSGSPNQPQHF. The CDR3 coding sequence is TGTGCCTGGAGTGGTAGTCCCAATCAGCCCCAGCATTTT.

This CDR3 is CASSLDGIYNEKLFF. The CDR3 DNA is TGTGCCAGCAGCTTGGACGGGATTTATAATGAAAAACTGTTTTTT. This rearrangement joins TRBV7-9 to TRBJ1-4, with D unresolved. Looked up from germline, CDR1 is SEHNR and CDR2 is FQNEAQ (reference sequence). Trimming left V 3 bases short and J 4 bases short, with 12 bases between. The CDR3 length is 15 residues.

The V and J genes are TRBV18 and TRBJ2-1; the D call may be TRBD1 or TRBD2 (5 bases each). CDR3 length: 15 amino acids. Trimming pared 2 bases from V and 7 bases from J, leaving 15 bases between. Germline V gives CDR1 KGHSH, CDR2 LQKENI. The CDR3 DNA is TGTGCCAGCTCACCAAGACAGACTATGGGTAATGAGCAGTTCTTC. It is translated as CASSPRQTMGNEQFF.

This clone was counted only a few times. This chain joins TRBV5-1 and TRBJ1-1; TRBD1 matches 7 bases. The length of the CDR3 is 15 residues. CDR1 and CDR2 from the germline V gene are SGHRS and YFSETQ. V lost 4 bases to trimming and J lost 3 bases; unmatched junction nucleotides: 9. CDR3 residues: CASSVYRGGDTEAFF. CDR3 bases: TGCGCCAGCAGCGTCTACAGGGGAGGGGACACTGAAGCTTTCTTT.

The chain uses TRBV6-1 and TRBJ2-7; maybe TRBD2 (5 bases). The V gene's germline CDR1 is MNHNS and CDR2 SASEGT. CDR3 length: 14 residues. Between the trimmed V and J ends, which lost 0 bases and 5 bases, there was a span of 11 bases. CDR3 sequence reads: CASSEASSGNEQYF. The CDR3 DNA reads TGTGCCAGCAGTGAAGCCTCATCGGGGAACGAGCAGTACTTC.

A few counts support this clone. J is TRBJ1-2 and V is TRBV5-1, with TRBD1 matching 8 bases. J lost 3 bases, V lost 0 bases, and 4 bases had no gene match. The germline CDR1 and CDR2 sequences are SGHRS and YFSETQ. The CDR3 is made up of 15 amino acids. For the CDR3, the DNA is TGCGCCAGCAGCTTGGCGCAGGGGGCACACTATGGCTACACCTTC. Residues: CASSLAQGAHYGYTF.

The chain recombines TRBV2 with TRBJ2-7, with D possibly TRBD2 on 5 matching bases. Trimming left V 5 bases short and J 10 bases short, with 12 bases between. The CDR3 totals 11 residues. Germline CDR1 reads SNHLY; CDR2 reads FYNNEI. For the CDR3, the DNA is TGTGCCAGCAGTCTCTCGGAGGCCCAGTACTTC. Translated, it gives CASSLSEAQYF.

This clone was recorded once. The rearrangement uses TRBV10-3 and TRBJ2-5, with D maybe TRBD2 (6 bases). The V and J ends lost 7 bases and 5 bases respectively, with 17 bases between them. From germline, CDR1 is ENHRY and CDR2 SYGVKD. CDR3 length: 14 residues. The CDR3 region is CAITEEGRGETQYF. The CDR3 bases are TGTGCCATCACAGAGGAGGGGCGCGGGGAGACCCAGTACTTC.

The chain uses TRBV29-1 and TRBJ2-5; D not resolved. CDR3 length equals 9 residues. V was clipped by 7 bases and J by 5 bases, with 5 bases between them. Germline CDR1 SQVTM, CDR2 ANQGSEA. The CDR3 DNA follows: TGCAGCGCCTCGGAGACCCAGTACTTC. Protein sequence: CSASETQYF.